What follows is one T cell receptor beta chain and its context. This sample is part of a study of blood T cell repertoires in COVID-19. Overall study context: T cells, B-cell-depleted T cells, or PBMCs supplied cDNA or gDNA.

V lost 5 bases and J lost 10; bases outside the gene matches: 12. CDR3 length equals 15 residues. Looked up from germline, CDR1 is SGHTA and CDR2 is FQGNSA. Original processing notes: Reference gene primer amplification in the assay estimated nucleated cell counts. Sequencing used immunoSEQ multiplex PCR; TCRdb keeps in-frame clones, though not all of them. V, J and clone size are those of that table, while D and trimming were read from the DNA. The table has about 400,000 clones, more than 75% seen once. The chain couples TRBV7-2 to TRBJ2-1; 9 nucleotides align to TRBD2. The clonotype originates from a human donor in a cohort sampled during active COVID-19. The sequencing input was peripheral blood. The DNA of the CDR3 is TGTGCCAGCAGCCCTCTGGCGCTAGCGGGGCCCGAGCAGTTCTTC. Amino acid sequence: CASSPLALAGPEQFF.